These 24 T cell receptor beta chains came from one sample sequenced in a study of CD8+ T cells in alopecia areata. RNA was extracted and reverse transcribed into cDNA as the sequencing template. Produced via immunoSEQ multiplex PCR; TCRdb's table is partial and in-frame only. The table records about 110,000 clones, almost 60% of them present only once. The sample was CD8+ T cells sorted from blood. The receptors originated from a human donor in good health.

This clone was recorded only once. The rearrangement uses TRBV19 and TRBJ1-1; no reliable D call. Germline lookup yields CDR1 LNHDA and CDR2 SQIVND (reference sequence). V shed 1 base and J shed 8 bases, with 14 bases lying between them. CDR3 length: 14 residues. The CDR3 DNA reads as TGTGCCAGTAGTATAGGATTTCCGGCCATCGAAGCTTTCTTT. Amino acids: CASSIGFPAIEAFF.

This clone was detected only a few times. The chain employs TRBV7-3 and TRBJ2-5, with D hard to call. Trimming took off 5 bases at V and 4 bases at J, with 14 bases between the two ends. CDR3 length: 14 residues. In germline, CDR1 is SGHTA, CDR2 FQGTGA. CDR3 nucleotide sequence: TGTGCCAGCAGCGTTAATGGGGTAGGAGAGACCCAGTACTTC. Protein: CASSVNGVGETQYF.

The genes are TRBV11-2 and TRBJ2-7; 9 nucleotides line up with TRBD1. V lost 3 bases and J lost 5; bases outside the gene matches: 2. The CDR3 consists of 13 residues. Germline values: CDR1 SGHAT, CDR2 FQNNGV. The CDR3 reads CASSLGQGDEQYF. The DNA for the CDR3 is TGTGCCAGCAGCTTGGGACAGGGCGACGAGCAGTACTTC.

V and J are TRBV29-1 and TRBJ1-1; D is unclear. V gave up 0 bases and J gave up 2 bases, with 7 bases separating them. Looked up from germline, CDR1 is SQVTM and CDR2 is ANQGSEA. The CDR3 has 13 residues. The CDR3 reads CSVEDLGNTEAFF. In DNA, the CDR3 is TGCAGCGTTGAAGATTTGGGAAACACTGAAGCTTTCTTT.

The chain has TRBV18 and TRBJ1-1; D gene uncertain. CDR3 length: 14 amino acids. V shed 6 bases and J shed 0 bases, with 11 bases lying between them. CDR1 KGHSH and CDR2 LQKENI come from the germline V gene. The CDR3 DNA follows: TGTGCCAGCTCCCCCCGTAGGGTGAACACTGAAGCTTTCTTT. It translates to CASSPRRVNTEAFF.

The CDR3 nucleotides are TGTGCCTGGAGTTCTTCAGCGGGGGGAGAGACCCAGTACTTC. Amino acids: CAWSSSAGGETQYF. The chain is built from TRBV30 and TRBJ2-5; 9 nucleotides line up with TRBD2. The CDR3 length is 14 residues. In germline, CDR1 is GTSNPN, CDR2 SVGIG (reference sequence). Trimming at V came to 2 bases and at J to 4 bases, leaving 5 bases not matched to a gene.

The chain couples TRBV19 to TRBJ1-1; D remains unclear. CDR1 and CDR2 (germline): LNHDA, SQIVND (reference sequence). V lost 3 bases and J lost 0, with 8 bases in between. CDR3 length: 14 amino acids. CDR3 region: CASSIGVMNTEAFF. The CDR3 bases are TGTGCCAGTAGTATCGGAGTCATGAACACTGAAGCTTTCTTT.

There are a few counts of this clone. The chain has TRBV5-1 and TRBJ1-5, with 8 nucleotides matching TRBD1. The germline V gene has CDR1 SGHRS and CDR2 YFSETQ. Trimming removed 0 bases from V and 7 bases from J; junction bases left unmatched: 6. CDR3 length: 15 residues. The CDR3 coding sequence is TGCGCCAGCAGCTTGGGGACAGGGTTTTGGCAGCCCCAGCATTTT. It specifies CASSLGTGFWQPQHF.

The sample holds a few counts of this clone. V gene TRBV2 combines with J gene TRBJ1-1; 7 positions match TRBD1. Trimming took 6 bases from V and 8 from J; bases not matched to a gene: 12. There are 14 residues in the CDR3. Germline V gene lookup returns CDR1 SNHLY and CDR2 FYNNEI. The CDR3 nucleotides are TGTGCCAGCAGCCGACAGGGTCTCGGTGTGGAAGCTTTCTTT. It yields the protein CASSRQGLGVEAFF.

This clone appeared a few times. J is TRBJ1-6 and V is TRBV6-5; 9 positions match TRBD1. Germline CDR1 is MNHEY and CDR2 is SVGAGI. The CDR3 has 15 amino acids. Losses at the gene ends were 4 bases for V and 6 bases for J; bases not matched to a gene: 4. CDR3 sequence (DNA): TGTGCCAGCAGTTGGGGACAGGGACCTAATTCACCCCTCCACTTT. It codes for CASSWGQGPNSPLHF.

The table lists this clone with a few counts. This chain links TRBV5-1 with TRBJ2-7, with 9 nucleotides matching TRBD1. The V gene's germline CDR1 is SGHRS and CDR2 YFSETQ. V gave up 4 bases and J gave up 5 bases; unmatched junction bases: 7. The CDR3 is 14 amino acids. CDR3 in amino acids: CASSTYRGHDEQYF. The CDR3, as DNA: TGCGCCAGCAGCACCTACAGGGGGCACGACGAGCAGTACTTC. Combining the CDR3 with reference TRBV5-1 and TRBJ2-7 gives the whole variable domain KAGVTQTPRYLIKTRGQQVTLSCSPISGHRSVSWYQQTPGQGLQFLFEYFSETQRNKGNFPGRFSGRQFSNSRSEMNVSTLELGDSALYLCASSTYRGHDEQYFGPGTRLTVT.

V is TRBV28 and J is TRBJ2-5, with TRBD2 identical over 11 bases. V lost 6 bases and J lost 4; bases outside the gene matches: 16. This CDR3 spans 18 amino acids. The V gene's germline CDR1 is MDHEN and CDR2 SYDVKM. CDR3 region: CASSLLGLAGGPTETQYF. CDR3 nucleotide sequence: TGTGCCAGCAGCCTCCTCGGGCTAGCGGGGGGACCGACAGAGACCCAGTACTTC.

J is TRBJ2-1 and V is TRBV9; possible D gene TRBD2, 6 bases. Germline V gene lookup returns CDR1 SGDLS and CDR2 YYNGEE. Deletions cut 3 bases from V and 0 bases from J, with 13 bases between. The CDR3 extends over 16 amino acids. The CDR3 protein is CASSGRVVSSYNEQFF. In DNA form, the CDR3 reads TGTGCCAGCAGCGGGAGGGTCGTTAGCTCCTACAATGAGCAGTTCTTC.

This chain joins TRBV5-1 and TRBJ2-3; D is unclear. Trimming left V 0 bases short and J 13 bases short, with 15 bases between. CDR1 SGHRS and CDR2 YFSETQ come from the germline V gene. The CDR3 covers 13 residues. CDR3 sequence: CASSLGRNSVEYF. The CDR3 DNA reads TGCGCCAGCAGCTTGGGGCGGAACTCTGTAGAGTATTTT. The variable domain in full, completed from reference TRBV5-1 and TRBJ2-3, reads KAGVTQTPRYLIKTRGQQVTLSCSPISGHRSVSWYQQTPGQGLQFLFEYFSETQRNKGNFPGRFSGRQFSNSRSEMNVSTLELGDSALYLCASSLGRNSVEYFGPGTRLTVL.

This clone was counted a few times. V usage is TRBV4-2 and J usage is TRBJ2-3, with unresolved D. V dropped 4 bases and J dropped 4 bases, with 6 bases sitting between them. The CDR3 runs to 12 residues. CDR1 is LGHNA and CDR2 is YNFKEQ in the germline V gene. The DNA for the CDR3 is TGTGCCAGCAGCCCTCCCGCAGATACGCAGTATTTT. Protein product: CASSPPADTQYF.

V gene TRBV2 combines with J gene TRBJ2-5; 11 bases match TRBD2. This CDR3 has 14 amino acids. Germline-derived CDR1 and CDR2 are SNHLY and FYNNEI. The V and J ends lost 6 bases and 3 bases, in that order; junction bases with no gene match: 3. The CDR3 nucleotides are TGTGCCAGCAGCGAGACTAGCGGGGAAGAGACCCAGTACTTC. This gives the protein CASSETSGEETQYF.

This chain uses TRBV9 with TRBJ1-1, with D perhaps matching TRBD1 (5 bases). From germline, CDR1 is SGDLS and CDR2 YYNGEE. CDR3 length: 15 amino acids. Deletions cut 0 bases from V and 0 bases from J, with 9 bases between. This CDR3 is CASSVGAGLNTEAFF. The CDR3 DNA reads TGTGCCAGCAGCGTAGGGGCAGGGTTGAACACTGAAGCTTTCTTT.

The genes are TRBV5-1 and TRBJ1-1; 10 bases are a match to TRBD1. The junction had 2 bases not matched to a gene; V was cut back by 3 bases and J by 0 bases. CDR3 length equals 15 residues. In germline, CDR1 is SGHRS, CDR2 YFSETQ. The CDR3 here is CASSWGQGLNTEAFF. Here the CDR3 DNA reads TGCGCCAGCAGCTGGGGACAGGGGCTGAACACTGAAGCTTTCTTT.

The CDR3 DNA sequence: TGTGCCAGCAGCGACCGACAGGGAGTAGAGACCCAGTACTTC. It codes for CASSDRQGVETQYF. V and J are TRBV13 and TRBJ2-5; TRBD1 agrees at 7 bases. J gave up 4 bases and V 5 bases, and 7 bases lay outside the gene matches. The CDR3 covers 14 residues. The germline V gene encodes CDR1 PRHDT and CDR2 FYEKMQ (reference sequence).

The chain is built from TRBV30 and TRBJ2-3, with TRBD2 matching 8 bases. The CDR3 consists of 19 residues. Germline V gene sequence: CDR1 GTSNPN, CDR2 SVGIG (reference sequence). V shed 2 bases and J 2 bases; nucleotides not matched to a gene: 18. The CDR3 sequence is CAWSLPPNQLAAHTDTQYF. The CDR3 DNA reads TGTGCCTGGAGTCTCCCGCCCAACCAACTAGCGGCCCACACAGATACGCAGTATTTT. Based on the CDR3 plus reference TRBV30 and TRBJ2-3, the full variable domain is SQTIHQWPATLVQPVGSPLSLECTVEGTSNPNLYWYRQAAGRGLQLLFYSVGIGQISSEVPQNLSASRPQDRQFILSSKKLLLSDSGFYLCAWSLPPNQLAAHTDTQYFGPGTRLTVL.

This chain links TRBV7-9 with TRBJ1-2; no clear D gene. V shed 5 bases and J shed 3 bases, with 19 bases lying between them. Germline CDR1 SEHNR, CDR2 FQNEAQ (reference sequence). The CDR3 is 16 amino acids. In DNA form, the CDR3 reads TGTGCCAGCAGCCCCCCTGTCGGCAGGAGGTACTATGGCTACACCTTC. Translated, it gives CASSPPVGRRYYGYTF.

The V and J genes are TRBV5-4 and TRBJ1-1, with a possible D match to TRBD1 (5 bases). CDR1 and CDR2 from the germline V gene are SGHNT and YYREEE (reference sequence). V was cut by 2 bases and J by 6 bases, with 23 bases left in between. The CDR3 consists of 17 residues. CDR3 in amino acids: CASSFRQGTALWAEAFF. For the CDR3, the DNA is TGTGCCAGCAGCTTCAGGCAGGGCACGGCCCTATGGGCTGAAGCTTTCTTT.

This chain uses TRBV5-6 with TRBJ2-7; D possibly corresponds to TRBD2 (5 bases). CDR1 is SGHDT and CDR2 is YYEEEE in the germline V gene. The CDR3 contains 14 residues. Trimming took 5 bases from V and 5 from J, leaving 17 bases between them. The CDR3 region has the DNA TGTGCCAGCAGTTATGGACTGGGGTCTAACGAGCAGTACTTC. It codes for CASSYGLGSNEQYF.

The chain is built from TRBV4-3 and TRBJ1-2, with TRBD1 matching 7 bases. Germline CDR1 is LGHNA and CDR2 is YSLEER. V lost 5 bases and J lost 5; bases outside the gene matches: 8. The length of the CDR3 is 14 residues. As DNA, the CDR3 is TGCGCCAGCAGCTTCGAGGGGGCTCAGTATGGCTACACCTTC. It is translated as CASSFEGAQYGYTF.